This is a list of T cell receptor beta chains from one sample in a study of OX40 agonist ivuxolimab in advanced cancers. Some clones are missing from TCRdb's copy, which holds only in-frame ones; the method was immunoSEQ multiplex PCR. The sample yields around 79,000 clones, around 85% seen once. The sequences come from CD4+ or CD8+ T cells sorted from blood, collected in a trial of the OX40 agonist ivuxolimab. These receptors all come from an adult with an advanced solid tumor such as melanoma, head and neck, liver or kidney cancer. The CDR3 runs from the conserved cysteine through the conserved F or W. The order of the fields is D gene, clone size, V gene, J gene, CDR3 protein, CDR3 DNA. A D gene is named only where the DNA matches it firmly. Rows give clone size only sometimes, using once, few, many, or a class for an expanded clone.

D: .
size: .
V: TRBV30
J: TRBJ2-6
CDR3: CAWSVLRESSGANVLTF
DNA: TGTGCCTGGAGTGTACTCAGGGAGAGCTCTGGGGCCAACGTCCTGACTTTC

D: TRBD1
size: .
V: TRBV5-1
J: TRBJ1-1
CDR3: CASSLTRGRVTEAFF
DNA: TGCGCCAGCAGCTTGACCAGGGGGCGGGTCACTGAAGCTTTCTTT

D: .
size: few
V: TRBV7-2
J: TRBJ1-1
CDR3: CASSAGRFETEAFF
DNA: TGTGCCAGCAGCGCAGGACGTTTCGAGACTGAAGCTTTCTTT

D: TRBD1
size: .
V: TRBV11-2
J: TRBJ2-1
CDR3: CASSRDRGDTWDNEQFF
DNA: TGTGCCAGCAGCCGGGACAGGGGGGATACCTGGGACAATGAGCAGTTCTTC

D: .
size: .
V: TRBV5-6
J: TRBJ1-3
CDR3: CASSLGGNTIYF
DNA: TGTGCCAGCAGCTTAGGCGGAAACACCATATATTTT

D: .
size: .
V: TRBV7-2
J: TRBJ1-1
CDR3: CASSLRSQGNTEAFF
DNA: TGTGCCAGCAGCTTAAGGTCTCAGGGTAACACTGAAGCTTTCTTT

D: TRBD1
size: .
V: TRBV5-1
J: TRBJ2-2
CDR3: CASSYDRGWIGELFF
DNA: TGCGCCAGCAGCTATGACAGGGGTTGGATCGGGGAGCTGTTTTTT

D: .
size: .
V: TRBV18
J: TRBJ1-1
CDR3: CASSPQGSTEAFF
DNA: TGTGCCAGCTCACCACAGGGGAGCACTGAAGCTTTCTTT

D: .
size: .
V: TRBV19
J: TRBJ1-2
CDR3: CATQDGAGFYGYTF
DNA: TGTGCCACCCAGGACGGGGCTGGGTTCTATGGCTACACCTTC

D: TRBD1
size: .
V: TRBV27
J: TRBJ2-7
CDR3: CASSLSTGGSYEQYF
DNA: TGTGCCAGCAGTTTATCGACAGGGGGCTCCTACGAGCAGTACTTC

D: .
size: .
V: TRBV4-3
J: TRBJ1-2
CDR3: CASQRERANYGYTF
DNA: TGCGCCAGTCAGAGAGAGCGAGCTAACTATGGCTACACCTTC

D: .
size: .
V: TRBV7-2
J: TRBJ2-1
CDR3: CASSLLETSSQFF
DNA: TGTGCCAGCAGCTTATTGGAGACGAGCAGTCAGTTCTTC

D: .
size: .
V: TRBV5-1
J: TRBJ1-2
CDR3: CASSPRTSDYGYTF
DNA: TGCGCCAGCAGCCCCAGGACCTCGGACTATGGCTACACCTTC

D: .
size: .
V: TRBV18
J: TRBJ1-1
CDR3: CASSPQQGTEAFF
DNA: TGTGCCAGCTCACCACAACAGGGTACTGAAGCTTTCTTT

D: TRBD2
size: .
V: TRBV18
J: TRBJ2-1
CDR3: CASSPTLAGGGAYNEQFF
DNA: TGTGCCAGCTCACCCACCCTAGCGGGGGGGGGAGCCTACAATGAGCAGTTCTTC

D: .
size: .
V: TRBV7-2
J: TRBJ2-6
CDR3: CASSLARGGANVLTF
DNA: TGTGCCAGCAGTCTAGCGCGAGGTGGGGCCAACGTCCTGACTTTC

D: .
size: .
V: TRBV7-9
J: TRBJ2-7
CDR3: CASSLAGGYYEQYF
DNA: TGTGCCAGCAGCTTAGCGGGGGGTTACTACGAGCAGTACTTC

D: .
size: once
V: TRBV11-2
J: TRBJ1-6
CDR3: CASSLDVGEPLHF
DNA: TGTGCCAGCAGCTTAGATGTTGGGGAACCCCTCCACTTT

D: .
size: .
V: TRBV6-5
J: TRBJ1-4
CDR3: CASSYSAREDEKLFF
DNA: TGTGCCAGCAGTTACTCGGCCAGGGAGGATGAAAAACTGTTTTTT

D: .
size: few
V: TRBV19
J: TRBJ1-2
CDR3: CASSTMTRNYGYTF
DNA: TGTGCCAGTAGTACAATGACCAGGAACTATGGCTACACCTTC

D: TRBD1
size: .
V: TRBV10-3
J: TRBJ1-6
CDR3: CAIRGQGDSPLHF
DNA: TGTGCCATCAGAGGACAGGGGGATTCACCCCTCCACTTT

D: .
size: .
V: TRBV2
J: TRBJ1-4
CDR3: CASSPDRGEKLFF
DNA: TGTGCCAGCAGTCCCGACCGGGGCGAAAAACTGTTTTTT

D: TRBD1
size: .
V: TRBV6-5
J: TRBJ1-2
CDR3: CATRTGDGYTF
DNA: TGTGCCACCCGGACAGGAGATGGCTACACCTTC

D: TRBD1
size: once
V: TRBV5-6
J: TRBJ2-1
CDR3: CASSRNRGYNEQFF
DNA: TGTGCCAGCAGCCGGAACAGGGGGTACAATGAGCAGTTCTTC

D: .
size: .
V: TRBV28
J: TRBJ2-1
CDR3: CASSSPLVSYNEQFF
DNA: TGTGCCAGCAGTTCTCCACTAGTCAGCTACAATGAGCAGTTCTTC

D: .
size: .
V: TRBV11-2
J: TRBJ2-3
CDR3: CASSGGGDTQYF
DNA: TGTGCCAGCAGCGGAGGGGGGGATACGCAGTATTTT

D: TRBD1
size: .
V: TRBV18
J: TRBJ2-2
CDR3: CASSLSGGFNTGELFF
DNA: TGTGCCAGCTCACTATCAGGGGGCTTTAACACCGGGGAGCTGTTTTTT

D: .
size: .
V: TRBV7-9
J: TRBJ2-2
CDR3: CASTQKNTGELFF
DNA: TGTGCCAGCACCCAGAAGAACACCGGGGAGCTGTTTTTT

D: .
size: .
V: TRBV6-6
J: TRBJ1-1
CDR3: CASSLSQGSTEAFF
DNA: TGTGCCAGCAGTTTGTCGCAGGGGTCCACTGAAGCTTTCTTT

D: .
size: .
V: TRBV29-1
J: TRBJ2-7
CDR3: CSVVRDNYEQYF
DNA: TGCAGCGTCGTCCGGGACAACTACGAGCAGTACTTC

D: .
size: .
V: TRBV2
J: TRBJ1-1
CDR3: CASSDQAGRYTEAFF
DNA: TGTGCCAGCAGTGACCAGGCAGGGCGTTACACTGAAGCTTTCTTT

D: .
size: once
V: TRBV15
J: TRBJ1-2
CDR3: CATSRDLSSPYGYTF
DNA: TGTGCCACCAGCAGAGACCTATCTAGCCCCTATGGCTACACCTTC

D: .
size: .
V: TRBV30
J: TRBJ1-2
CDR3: CAWSISGILGGYTF
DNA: TGTGCCTGGAGCATATCAGGGATCTTGGGGGGCTACACCTTC

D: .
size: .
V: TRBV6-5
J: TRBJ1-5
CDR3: CASSYSNRGNQPQHF
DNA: TGTGCCAGCAGTTACTCGAATAGGGGCAATCAGCCCCAGCATTTT

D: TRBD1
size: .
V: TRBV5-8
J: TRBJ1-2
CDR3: CASSQGQGHGYTF
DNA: TGTGCCAGCAGCCAAGGACAGGGCCATGGCTACACCTTC

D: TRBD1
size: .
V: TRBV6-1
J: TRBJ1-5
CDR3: CASSDLDRGGPQHF
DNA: TGTGCCAGCAGTGACTTGGACAGGGGAGGACCCCAGCATTTT

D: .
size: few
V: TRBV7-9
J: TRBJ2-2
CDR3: CASSLVYGELFF
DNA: TGTGCCAGCAGCTTAGTTTACGGGGAGCTGTTTTTT

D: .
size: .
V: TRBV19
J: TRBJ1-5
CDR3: CASSRGALGQPQHF
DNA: TGTGCCAGTAGTAGAGGGGCCCTCGGTCAGCCCCAGCATTTT

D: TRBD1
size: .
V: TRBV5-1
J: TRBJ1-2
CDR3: CASRTGEWYGYTF
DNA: TGCGCCAGCAGAACAGGGGAGTGGTATGGCTACACCTTC

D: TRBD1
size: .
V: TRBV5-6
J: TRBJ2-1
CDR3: CASSGQDRGFDEQFF
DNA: TGTGCCAGCAGCGGCCAGGACAGGGGGTTTGATGAGCAGTTCTTC

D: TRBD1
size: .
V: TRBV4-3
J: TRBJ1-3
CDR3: CASSQGIGQGAGNTIYF
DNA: TGCGCCAGCAGCCAAGGAATTGGACAGGGGGCAGGAAACACCATATATTTT

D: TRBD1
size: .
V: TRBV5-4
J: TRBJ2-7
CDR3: CASSSGQGWSEQYF
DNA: TGTGCCAGCAGCTCGGGACAGGGGTGGTCCGAGCAGTACTTC

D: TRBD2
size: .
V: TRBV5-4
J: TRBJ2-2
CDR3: CASSLEGGGGLDTGELFF
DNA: TGTGCCAGCAGCTTGGAGGGCGGCGGGGGGCTGGACACCGGGGAGCTGTTTTTT

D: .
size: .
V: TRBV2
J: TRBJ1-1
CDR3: CASRSAGWGAAAFF
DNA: TGTGCCAGCCGATCCGCCGGTTGGGGGGCAGCAGCTTTCTTT

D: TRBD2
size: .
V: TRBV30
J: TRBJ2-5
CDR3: CAWSRGGLQETQYF
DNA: TGTGCCTGGAGCCGGGGGGGACTCCAAGAGACCCAGTACTTC